Below are 9 T cell receptor beta chains sequenced from a single sample in a study of shared T cell receptors in the human thymus (dated by TCRdb to the early 2020s). Library construction relied on the immunoSEQ multiplex PCR assay. The source is immuneACCESS, and TCRdb retained only in-frame sequences with V and J called. Part of the clones is not carried over; for the studies checked, unresolved V genes explain less than half of this, and the remainder is unexplained. Recorded for this sample are hundreds of thousands of clones; 95% of them occurred a single time. The ten top clones hold about 0.02% of the sample. The sample consisted of thymocytes. The receptors stem from a human donor.

The rearrangement links TRBV28 to TRBJ1-3, with D unclear. The CDR3 contains 11 residues. CDR1 MDHEN and CDR2 SYDVKM come from the germline V gene. Trimming left V 4 bases short and J 12 bases short, with 10 bases between. This chain's CDR3 is CASSWTSNIYF. The CDR3 nucleotides read TGTGCCAGCAGTTGGACGAGTAACATATATTTT.

This clone has a single count. The V and J genes are TRBV5-4 and TRBJ2-3, with D tentatively TRBD1 or TRBD2 (6 bases each). The CDR3 has 14 residues. V was clipped by 0 bases and J by 5 bases, with 10 bases between them. Germline V CDR1 and CDR2: SGHNT, YYREEE (reference sequence). CDR3 bases: TGTGCCAGCAGCTTGGCTAGGGGGGAAGATACGCAGTATTTT. It specifies CASSLARGEDTQYF.

Notes on this clone: Other DNA sequences in the sample encode the same CDR3. The V gene is TRBV14, the J gene TRBJ1-1; tentative D call: TRBD1 (5 bases). The V and J ends lost 1 base and 1 base respectively, with 7 bases between them. The CDR3 has 14 amino acids. From germline, CDR1 is SGHDN and CDR2 FVKESK. For the CDR3, the DNA is TGTGCCAGCAGCCAAGGGGGGGGGAACACTGAAGCTTTCTTT. It yields the protein CASSQGGGNTEAFF.

This clone was counted only a few times. V is TRBV11-2 and J is TRBJ1-2; weak D call: TRBD1 (6 bases). With 7 bases removed from V and 6 bases from J, the gap between germline ends came to 21 bases. The CDR3 is 15 residues long. From germline, CDR1 is SGHAT and CDR2 FQNNGV. CDR3 DNA sequence: TGTGCCAGCACCCATCATTCCGGGACACGGCATGGCTACACCTTC. The encoded protein is CASTHHSGTRHGYTF. The entire variable domain, with the rest obtained from reference TRBV11-2 and TRBJ1-2, is as follows: EAGVAQSPRYKIIEKRQSVAFWCNPISGHATLYWYQQILGQGPKLLIQFQNNGVVDDSQLPKDRFSAERLKGVDSTLKIQPAKLEDSAVYLCASTHHSGTRHGYTFGSGTRLTVV.

This rearrangement joins TRBV10-1 to TRBJ2-7; D gene uncertain. CDR1 WNHNN and CDR2 SYGVQD come from the germline V gene (reference sequence). There are 16 residues in the CDR3. V gave up 2 bases and J gave up 2 bases, with 16 bases separating them. CDR3 sequence (DNA): TGCGCCAGCAGTGAGATCCCCCAAGACGGAACCTACGAGCAGTACTTC. This sequence encodes CASSEIPQDGTYEQYF.

V is TRBV7-2 and J is TRBJ2-7; 11 bases fit TRBD2. CDR1 and CDR2 (germline): SGHTA, FQGNSA. The CDR3 sequence is 17 residues long. After removal of 1 base from V and 8 bases from J, the junction contained 13 bases not matched to a gene. The CDR3 protein is CASSLVRASGRTRKQYF. CDR3 DNA sequence: TGTGCCAGCAGCTTAGTTCGGGCTAGCGGGAGGACTAGGAAGCAGTACTTC.

This clone appeared once. The CDR3 reads CASSLEVGAPYEQYF. In nucleotides, the CDR3 is TGTGCCAGCAGCTTAGAAGTAGGGGCCCCCTACGAGCAGTACTTC. The rearrangement uses TRBV13 and TRBJ2-7; maybe TRBD1 (5 bases). The CDR3 is 15 amino acids. Trimming pared 1 base from V and 2 bases from J, leaving 12 bases between. The germline gives CDR1 PRHDT, CDR2 FYEKMQ (reference sequence).

The chain is built from TRBV7-2 and TRBJ1-5, with D tentatively TRBD1 (5 bases). CDR1 and CDR2 (germline): SGHTA, FQGNSA. V was clipped by 1 base and J by 0 bases, with 10 bases between them. This CDR3 spans 16 amino acids. Here the CDR3 DNA reads TGTGCCAGCAGCTTAGTAAGGGGTTATAGCAATCAGCCCCAGCATTTT. Translation gives CASSLVRGYSNQPQHF.

The chain combines TRBV7-2 with TRBJ1-1; no firm D call. The CDR3 extends over 17 amino acids. Trimming took 1 base from V and 2 from J, leaving 17 bases between them. Germline-derived CDR1 and CDR2 are SGHTA and FQGNSA. The CDR3 reads CASSLEDGKKKNTEAFF. In nucleotides, the CDR3 is TGTGCCAGCAGCTTAGAGGATGGCAAAAAGAAAAACACTGAAGCTTTCTTT.